Following are 14 T cell receptor beta chains from one sample sequenced in a study of cytomegalovirus exposure and HLA in healthy donors. PCR primers comprised 60 Vbeta and 13 Jbeta primers. Data came from immunoSEQ multiplex PCR; TCRdb stores just in-frame clones and leaves some out. The sample holds around 190,000 clones; 84% are singletons and the top ten take 0.95% to 1.5%. Sequenced sample: PBMCs. The receptors originated from a girl aged 2-15 years in good health and CMV-seropositive.

The chain employs TRBV5-1 and TRBJ2-1; unclear D gene. This CDR3 spans 14 amino acids. Trimming removed 0 bases from V and 5 bases from J, with 9 bases in between. The germline V gene encodes CDR1 SGHRS and CDR2 YFSETQ. The CDR3 coding sequence is TGCGCCAGCAGCTTGGGGCCCCCAGACAATGAGCAGTTCTTC. As protein: CASSLGPPDNEQFF.

The chain has TRBV19 and TRBJ1-1, with TRBD1 as a possible D gene (5 bases). The ends were cut back, 4 bases at V and 11 bases at J, with 14 bases in the middle. The germline V gene has CDR1 LNHDA and CDR2 SQIVND (reference sequence). The CDR3 extends over 12 amino acids. The CDR3 sequence is CASSTQDNRAFF. CDR3 bases: TGTGCCAGTAGTACCCAGGACAATCGGGCTTTCTTT.

This clone has a handful of counts. V and J are TRBV5-1 and TRBJ1-4, with D possibly matching TRBD1 (5 bases). The germline CDR1 and CDR2 sequences are SGHRS and YFSETQ. V lost 4 bases to trimming and J lost 0 bases, with 7 bases between them. The CDR3 sequence is 14 residues long. The CDR3 nucleotides read TGCGCCAGCAGCACAGGAGCAACTAATGAAAAACTGTTTTTT. Encoded protein: CASSTGATNEKLFF.

The J gene is TRBJ1-3, the V gene TRBV11-3; D not certain. V was shortened by 3 bases and J by 0 bases, with 12 bases between the two germline ends. Germline CDR1 reads SGHNT; CDR2 reads YENEEA. The CDR3 consists of 16 residues. The CDR3 spells CASSFRSGISGNTIYF. CDR3 nucleotide sequence: TGTGCCAGCAGCTTCAGGTCGGGGATCTCTGGAAACACCATATATTTT.

This clone was detected only once. V is TRBV7-9 and J is TRBJ2-6; 7 nucleotides agree with TRBD1. The CDR3 contains 16 residues. The V and J ends lost 6 bases and 0 bases, in that order; junction bases with no gene match: 5. CDR1 and CDR2 (germline): SEHNR, FQNEAQ (reference sequence). The CDR3 is CASRRQGPSGANVLTF. The CDR3 DNA reads TGTGCCAGCAGGCGACAGGGACCCTCTGGGGCCAACGTCCTGACTTTC.

The chain links TRBV2 to TRBJ1-2; 7 bases map to TRBD1. Germline V CDR1 and CDR2: SNHLY, FYNNEI. This CDR3 spans 15 amino acids. Trimming at V came to 4 bases and at J to 1 base, leaving 6 bases not matched to a gene. The CDR3 here is CASSADRAFNYGYTF. DNA for the CDR3: TGTGCCAGCAGTGCAGACAGGGCCTTTAACTATGGCTACACCTTC.

The V call is TRBV27, the J call TRBJ2-1; TRBD2 matches 15 bases. This CDR3 is 18 amino acids long. Germline loops: CDR1 MNHEY, CDR2 SMNVEV (reference sequence). Trimming at V came to 0 bases and at J to 5 bases, leaving 5 bases not matched to a gene. CDR3 loop: CASSLSRTSGRVDNEQFF. Here the CDR3 DNA reads TGTGCCAGCAGTTTATCGAGGACTAGCGGGAGGGTCGACAATGAGCAGTTCTTC.

V gene TRBV6-5 combines with J gene TRBJ2-1, with TRBD2 matching over 7 bases. Germline V gene data show CDR1 as MNHEY and CDR2 as SVGAGI. The CDR3 has 15 residues. V lost 5 bases to trimming and J lost 8 bases; unmatched junction nucleotides: 12. The CDR3 DNA follows: TGTGCCAGCAGTGCCGGGACTATACGCTTCTATGAGCAGTTCTTC. Translating it yields CASSAGTIRFYEQFF.

This sequence joins TRBV4-1 and TRBJ2-1, with TRBD2 matching 11 bases. The V segment lost 2 bases and the J segment 8 bases; nucleotides outside the gene matches: 17. Germline CDR1 is MGHRA and CDR2 is YSYEKL. CDR3 length equals 19 residues. The CDR3: CASSQPVSGGAWGSYEQFF. The CDR3, as DNA: TGCGCCAGCAGCCAACCTGTTAGCGGGGGGGCCTGGGGGTCCTATGAGCAGTTCTTC.

The CDR3 DNA follows: TGTGCCAGCAGTGTATGGGTACTGGGCGACGAGCAGTACTTC. It codes for CASSVWVLGDEQYF. The chain couples TRBV6-1 to TRBJ2-7; D is unresolved. Deletions cut 4 bases from V and 5 bases from J, with 15 bases between. CDR1 is MNHNS, CDR2 SASEGT, per germline. The CDR3 is 14 residues long.

The chain is built from TRBV4-3 and TRBJ2-7; TRBD2 matches at 10 bases. This CDR3 comprises 18 residues. J gave up 5 bases and V 4 bases, and 17 bases lay outside the gene matches. The germline CDR1 and CDR2 sequences are LGHNA and YSLEER. CDR3 protein: CASSPEGSGRSWANEQYF. CDR3 coding DNA: TGCGCCAGCAGCCCGGAGGGTAGCGGGAGGTCGTGGGCTAACGAGCAGTACTTC.

The chain uses TRBV30 and TRBJ2-1; TRBD1 might be the D (8 bases). The V end was cut by 0 bases, the J end by 4 bases, with 19 bases between. The germline gives CDR1 GTSNPN, CDR2 SVGIG (reference sequence). The CDR3 totals 17 residues. The CDR3 here is CAWSVSTGGGRYNEQFF. The CDR3 region has the DNA TGTGCCTGGAGTGTATCTACAGGGGGGGGGCGTTACAATGAGCAGTTCTTC.

This sequence joins TRBV19 and TRBJ2-7; D is undetermined. The CDR3 extends over 15 amino acids. V lost 2 bases and J lost 7, with 18 bases in between. CDR1 and CDR2 from the germline V gene are LNHDA and SQIVND (reference sequence). The CDR3 here is CASSIWASSIREQYF. DNA for the CDR3: TGTGCCAGTAGTATATGGGCCTCTTCAATTCGTGAGCAGTACTTC. Together with reference TRBV19 and TRBJ2-7, the CDR3 gives the full variable domain: DGGITQSPKYLFRKEGQNVTLSCEQNLNHDAMYWYRQDPGQGLRLIYYSQIVNDFQKGDIAEGYSVSREKKESFPLTVTSAQKNPTAFYLCASSIWASSIREQYFGPGTRLTVT.

The genes are TRBV6-5 and TRBJ1-1; the D gene is possibly TRBD1 (5 bases). The germline gives CDR1 MNHEY, CDR2 SVGAGI. This CDR3 has 15 residues. V was cut by 0 bases and J by 1 base, with 9 bases left in between. CDR3 region: CASSYSGAWNTEAFF. As DNA, the CDR3 is TGTGCCAGCAGTTACTCAGGGGCCTGGAACACTGAAGCTTTCTTT.